The clone carrying this T cell receptor beta chain appeared many times. This sample was included in a study of human T cells and chemical hapten exposure. TCRdb re-called the RACE reads with MiXCR, one entry per CDR3 protein. Of 180,000 or so distinct CDR3 sequences detected, approximately 20% appear once; the ten largest clones hold 6.7%. The ends were cut back, 5 bases at V and 1 base at J, with 8 bases in the middle. The germline CDR1 and CDR2 sequences are KGHDR and SFDVKD. This CDR3 spans 15 amino acids. The time point is: patch test 1, 2 weeks after DPC sensitization. Treatment: therapeutic diphenylcyclopropenone sensitization with weekly scalp DPC.

The sequencing used whole blood, collected in connection with sensitization to the hapten diphenylcyclopropenone (DPC). This chain joins TRBV24-1 and TRBJ2-6; D not certain. The TCR comes from a woman aged 45-59 years with alopecia areata. Some clones in this sample may be carry-over from other donors' samples. The CDR3 DNA follows: TGTGCCACCAGTGGTGAAGGTTCTGGGGCCAACGTCCTGACTTTC. Its protein is CATSGEGSGANVLTF.